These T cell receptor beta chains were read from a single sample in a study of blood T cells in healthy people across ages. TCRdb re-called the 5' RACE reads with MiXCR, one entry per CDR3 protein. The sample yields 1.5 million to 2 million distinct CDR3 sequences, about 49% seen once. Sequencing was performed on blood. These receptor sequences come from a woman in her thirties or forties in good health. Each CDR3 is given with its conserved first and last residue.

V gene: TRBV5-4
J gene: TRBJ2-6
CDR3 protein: CASSSGTPLAGANVLTF

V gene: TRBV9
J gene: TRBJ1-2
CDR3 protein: CASSDWTGGIYGYTF

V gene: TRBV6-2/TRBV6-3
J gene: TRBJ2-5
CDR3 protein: CASSLWTVKEETQYF

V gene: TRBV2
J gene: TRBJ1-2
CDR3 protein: CASSEAPGQGFTQRYGYTF

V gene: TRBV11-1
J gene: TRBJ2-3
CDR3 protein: CASSTRTGGRSTDTQYF

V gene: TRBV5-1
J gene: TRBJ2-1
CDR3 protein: CASSAGGNEQFF

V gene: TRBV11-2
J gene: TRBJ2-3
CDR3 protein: CASSFDLAGGLTDTQYF

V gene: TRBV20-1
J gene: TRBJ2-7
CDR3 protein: CSAYIPGQYEQYF

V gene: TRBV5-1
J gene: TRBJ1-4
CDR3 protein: CASSPNTIAYEKLFF

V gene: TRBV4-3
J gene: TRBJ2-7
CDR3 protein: CASSQFLSKNPPLEQYF

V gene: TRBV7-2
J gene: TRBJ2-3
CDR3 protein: CASSLGTGGRSDTQYF

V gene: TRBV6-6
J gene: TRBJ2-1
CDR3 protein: CASSHTRGSGDEQFF

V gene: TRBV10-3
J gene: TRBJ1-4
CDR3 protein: CAISPGGANEKLFF

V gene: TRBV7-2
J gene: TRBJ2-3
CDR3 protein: CASSLDQGRTDTQYF

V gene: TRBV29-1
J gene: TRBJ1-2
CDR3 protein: CSAWGGEDGYTF

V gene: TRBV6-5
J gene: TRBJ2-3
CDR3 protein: CASSYSPGNTDTQYF

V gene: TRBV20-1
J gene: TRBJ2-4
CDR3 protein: CSARDDATVGRLAKNIQYF

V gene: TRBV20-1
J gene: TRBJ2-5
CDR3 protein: CSLRGLQETQYF

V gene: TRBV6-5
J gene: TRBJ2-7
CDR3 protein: CAIIDGEIQYF

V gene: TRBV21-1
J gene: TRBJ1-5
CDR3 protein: CASSLTKGGPAGNQPQHF

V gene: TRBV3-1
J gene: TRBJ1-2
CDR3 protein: CASSQRRGAGYGYTF

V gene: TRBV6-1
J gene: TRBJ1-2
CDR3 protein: CASSEAGYGANYGYTF

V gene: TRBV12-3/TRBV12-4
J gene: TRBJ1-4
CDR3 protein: CASRPGVVNEKLFF

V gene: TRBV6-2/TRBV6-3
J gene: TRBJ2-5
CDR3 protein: CASTRTLQETQYF

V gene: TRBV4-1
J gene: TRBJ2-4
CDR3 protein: CASSQDQAANERLGKNIQYF

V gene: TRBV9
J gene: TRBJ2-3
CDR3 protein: CASSVVSSGGITEDTQYF

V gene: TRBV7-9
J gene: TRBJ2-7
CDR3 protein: CASSLGRGSGTYEQYF

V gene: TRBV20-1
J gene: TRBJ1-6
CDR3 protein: CSARAGQGSNSPLHF

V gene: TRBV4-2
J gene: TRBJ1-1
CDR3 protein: CASSKTGMRDTEAFF

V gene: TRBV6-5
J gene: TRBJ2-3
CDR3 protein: CASSYPGQTQYF

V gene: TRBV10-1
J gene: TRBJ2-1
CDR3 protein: CASSDPRGGYEQFF

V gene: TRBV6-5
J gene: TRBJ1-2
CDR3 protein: CASSYSKNHRVGYTF

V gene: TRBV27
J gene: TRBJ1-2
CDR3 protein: CASSRTGGRVYGYTF

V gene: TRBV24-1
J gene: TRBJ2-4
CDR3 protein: CATSDLFGQSYNEQYF

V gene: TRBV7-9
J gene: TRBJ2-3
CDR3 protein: CASSSRPAGDTQYF

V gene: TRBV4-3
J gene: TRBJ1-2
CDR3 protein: CASSQWDSSNYGYTF

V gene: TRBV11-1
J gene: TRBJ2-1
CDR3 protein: CASSSEWRPDNEQFF

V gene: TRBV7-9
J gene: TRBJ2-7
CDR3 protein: CASSRAGQANEQYF

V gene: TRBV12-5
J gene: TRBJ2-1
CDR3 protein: CASGLVQGHNRDNEQFF

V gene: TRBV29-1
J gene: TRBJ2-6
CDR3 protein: CSARGASEANVLTF

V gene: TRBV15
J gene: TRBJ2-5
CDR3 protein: CATMEGGRETQYF

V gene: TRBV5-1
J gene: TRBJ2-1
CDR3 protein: CASSLGSANYNEQFF

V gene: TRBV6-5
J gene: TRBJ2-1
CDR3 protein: CASRTTGGPYNEQFF

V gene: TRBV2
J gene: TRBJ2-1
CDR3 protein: CASSSRLGDNEQFF

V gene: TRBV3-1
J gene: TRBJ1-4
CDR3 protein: CASSQADLRGSAEKLFF

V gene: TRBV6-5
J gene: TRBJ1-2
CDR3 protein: CASSSAGRYGYTF

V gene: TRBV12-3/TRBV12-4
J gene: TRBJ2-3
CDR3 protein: CASRPRDRPKSTDTQYF

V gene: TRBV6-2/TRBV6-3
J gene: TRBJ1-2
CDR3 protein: CASKAAERYGYTF

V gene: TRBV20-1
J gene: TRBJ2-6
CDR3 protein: CSARDQQTLSGANVLTF

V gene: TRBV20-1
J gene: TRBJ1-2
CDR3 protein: CSARENPTGHGYTF